This T cell receptor (beta chain) was observed in a study of blood T cell repertoires in COVID-19. Study-level information: Acute-phase and convalescent COVID-19 samples originated in the United States, Italy and Spain.

In the authors' methods: Reference gene primer amplification gave nucleated cell count estimates. Sequenced by immunoSEQ multiplex PCR; TCRdb stores in-frame clones only, minus some. V, J and clone size derive from that table, while D and trimming were established from the DNA sequence. The table has 400,000 to 450,000 clones, over 75% seen once. The CDR3 runs to 17 residues. The V and J ends lost 0 bases and 3 bases, in that order; junction bases with no gene match: 11. CDR1 is GTSNPN and CDR2 is SVGIG in the germline V gene (reference sequence). The sequencing input was peripheral blood. The chain is built from TRBV30 and TRBJ1-5; 7 nucleotides agree with TRBD1. The clonotype originates from a woman aged 40-49 years with COVID-19, enrolled during active disease. The CDR3, as DNA: TGTGCCTGGAGTGTAGGGGGCCCTCAGGGGTTCAATCAGCCCCAGCATTTT. It codes for CAWSVGGPQGFNQPQHF.